In this sample, the clone carrying this T cell receptor beta chain turned up many times. What it recognizes is unknown. Researchers took RNA transcripts and amplified the TCR beta CDR3 regions from them. With the HTBI primer set, the TCR CDR3 went through a first round of RT-PCR. In TCRdb, the multiplex PCR reads were re-called with MiXCR into one record per CDR3 protein. Of about 96,000 distinct CDR3 sequences in the sample, over 50% were seen once. Trimming pared 5 bases from V and 3 bases from J, leaving 5 bases between. Germline CDR1 and CDR2: SNHLY and FYNNEI. CDR3 length: 11 amino acids. The data are from a study of T cells in Graves' hyperthyroidism and ophthalmopathy. Study-level points and caveats: The model predicted ophthalmopathy a median roughly 6.3 months before onset.

Specimen: blood. This TCR was sampled from a woman aged 40-49 years with Graves' hyperthyroidism. The genes are TRBV2 and TRBJ2-7, with no clear D. This CDR3 reads CASSPNYEQYF. Here the CDR3 DNA reads TGTGCCAGCAGTCCGAACTACGAGCAGTACTTC.